These T cell receptor beta chains were read from a single sample in a study of CXCR3-negative and CXCR3-positive naive CD8 T cells. One entry per CDR3 protein, without DNA, is what TCRdb gives after re-calling the 5' RACE reads. The sample has over 100,000 distinct CDR3 sequences. Specimen: naive CXCR3- CD8+ T cells from blood. These receptors all come from a human donor in good health. Some clones in this sample may be carry-over from other donors' samples. CDR3s include the opening cysteine and the closing phenylalanine or tryptophan. Each record gives: J gene, V gene, CDR3 protein.

TRBJ1-1,TRBV11-3,CASSPFGGQNTEAFF
TRBJ2-5,TRBV13,CASRYRGETQYF
TRBJ2-1,TRBV5-1,CASSLAGVGSYNEQFF
TRBJ2-1,TRBV24-1,CATSDSSGVYDEQFF
TRBJ2-3,TRBV4-2,CASSQDRTSGGSDTQYF
TRBJ2-5,TRBV5-1,CASSTPESEGWETQYF
TRBJ2-1,TRBV5-1,CASSLAQAGTSHDEQFF
TRBJ1-6,TRBV6-5,CASREDRPSSYNSPLHF
TRBJ2-1,TRBV27,CASSTGTGVYDEQFF
TRBJ2-7,TRBV27,CASSFGLAGVGEQYF
TRBJ1-1,TRBV27,CASSGTGAMNTEAFF
TRBJ2-1,TRBV29-1,CSVEDSTVFNEQFF
TRBJ2-1,TRBV5-6,CASSFRAGQVDEQFF
TRBJ2-7,TRBV29-1,CSGRTGTSYEQYF
TRBJ2-1,TRBV11-3,CASSIGAGVYNEQFF
TRBJ2-7,TRBV7-9,CASSLGVREQYF
TRBJ2-1,TRBV4-1,CASSHPPGAGLTNEQFF
TRBJ1-1,TRBV13,CASSLSGRNTEAFF
TRBJ1-2,TRBV29-1,CSVPPGQSGRDGYTF
TRBJ1-2,TRBV9,CASSVEATAPNYGYTF
TRBJ1-1,TRBV7-9,CASSQTLNTEAFF
TRBJ2-2,TRBV4-3,CASSQGDPHTGELFF
TRBJ2-1,TRBV2,CASSESPALATANEQFF
TRBJ1-5,TRBV5-6,CASSSNYLNSNQPQHF
TRBJ1-5,TRBV15,CATSSPMVIPSNQPQHF
TRBJ1-6,TRBV7-3,CASSFGHRDDSPLHF
TRBJ1-5,TRBV19,CASTSDRVESNQPQHF
TRBJ1-5,TRBV10-3,CAISEGDSNQPQHF
TRBJ2-3,TRBV5-5,CASSSLWANGSTDTQYF
TRBJ2-2,TRBV7-3,CASRAGENTGELFF
TRBJ2-1,TRBV7-2,CASSFTSGRYNEQFF
TRBJ1-1,TRBV7-3,CASSFGQTGTEAFF
TRBJ2-1,TRBV20-1,CSARGTDGPSYNEQFF
TRBJ2-3,TRBV29-1,CSVWDRGSTDTQYF
TRBJ2-7,TRBV4-3,CASSQDREGGYEQYF
TRBJ2-5,TRBV11-2,CASSSDRNQETQYF
TRBJ1-5,TRBV7-2,CASSRTGGNQPQHF
TRBJ2-3,TRBV9,CASTGGSSDTQYF
TRBJ2-3,TRBV24-1,CATGASGGTDTQYF
TRBJ1-1,TRBV3-1,CASSQVGTTEAFF
TRBJ2-1,TRBV29-1,CSVEDFGTSSYNEQFF
TRBJ2-3,TRBV21-1,CASSISGRVADAQYF